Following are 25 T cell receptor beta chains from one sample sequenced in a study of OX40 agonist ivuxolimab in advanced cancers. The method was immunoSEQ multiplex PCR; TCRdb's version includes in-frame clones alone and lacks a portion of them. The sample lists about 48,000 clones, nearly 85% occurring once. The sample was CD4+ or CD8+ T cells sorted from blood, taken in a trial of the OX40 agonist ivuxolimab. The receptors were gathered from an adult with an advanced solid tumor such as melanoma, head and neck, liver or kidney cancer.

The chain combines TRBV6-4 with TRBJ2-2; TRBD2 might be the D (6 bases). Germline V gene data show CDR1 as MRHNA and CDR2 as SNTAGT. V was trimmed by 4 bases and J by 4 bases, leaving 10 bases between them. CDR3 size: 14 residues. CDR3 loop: CASSVQEGTGELFF. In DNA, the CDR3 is TGTGCCAGCAGTGTGCAGGAGGGCACCGGGGAGCTGTTTTTT.

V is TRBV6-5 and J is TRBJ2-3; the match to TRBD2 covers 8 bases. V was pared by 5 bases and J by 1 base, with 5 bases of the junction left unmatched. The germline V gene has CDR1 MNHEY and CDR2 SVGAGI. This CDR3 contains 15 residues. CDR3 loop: CASSRAGRGTDTQYF. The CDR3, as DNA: TGTGCCAGCAGTAGGGCCGGGAGGGGCACAGATACGCAGTATTTT.

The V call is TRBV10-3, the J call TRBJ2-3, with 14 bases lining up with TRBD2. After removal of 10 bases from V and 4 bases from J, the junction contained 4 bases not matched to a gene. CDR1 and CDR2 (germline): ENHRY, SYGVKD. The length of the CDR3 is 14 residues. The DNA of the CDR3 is TGTGCCACTGGGACTAGCGGGGGATCAGATACGCAGTATTTT. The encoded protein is CATGTSGGSDTQYF.

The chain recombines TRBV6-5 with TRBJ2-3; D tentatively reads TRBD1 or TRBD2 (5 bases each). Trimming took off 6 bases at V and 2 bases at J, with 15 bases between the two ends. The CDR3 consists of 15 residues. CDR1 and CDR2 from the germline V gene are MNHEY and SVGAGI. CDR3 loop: CASRPPGTFTDTQYF. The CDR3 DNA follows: TGTGCCAGCAGACCCCCGGGGACGTTCACAGATACGCAGTATTTT.

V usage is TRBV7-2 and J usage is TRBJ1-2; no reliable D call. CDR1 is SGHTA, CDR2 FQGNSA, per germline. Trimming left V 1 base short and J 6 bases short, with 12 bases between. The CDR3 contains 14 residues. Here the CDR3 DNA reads TGTGCCAGCAGCTTAGGCGGCCTGGGGAATGGCTACACCTTC. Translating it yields CASSLGGLGNGYTF.

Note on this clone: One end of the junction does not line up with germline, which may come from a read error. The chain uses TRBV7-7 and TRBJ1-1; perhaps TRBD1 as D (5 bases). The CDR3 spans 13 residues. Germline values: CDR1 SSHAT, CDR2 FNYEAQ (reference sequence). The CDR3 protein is CASSRDWNTEAFF. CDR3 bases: TGTGCTAGCAGCCGGGACTGGAACACTGAAGCTTTCTTT. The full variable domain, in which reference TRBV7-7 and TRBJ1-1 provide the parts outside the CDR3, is GAGVSQSPRYKVTKRGQDVTLRCDPISSHATLYWYQQALGQGPEFLTYFNYEAQPDKSGLPSDRFSAERPEGSISTLTIQRTEQRDSAMYRCASSRDWNTEAFFGQGTRLTVV.

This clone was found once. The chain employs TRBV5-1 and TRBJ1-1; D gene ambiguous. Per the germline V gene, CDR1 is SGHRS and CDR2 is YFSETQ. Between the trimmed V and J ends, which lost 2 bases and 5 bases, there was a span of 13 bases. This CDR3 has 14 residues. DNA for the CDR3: TGCGCCAGCAGCTTCGGAGGTTCTGGGACTGAAGCTTTCTTT. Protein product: CASSFGGSGTEAFF. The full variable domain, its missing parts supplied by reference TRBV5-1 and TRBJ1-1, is KAGVTQTPRYLIKTRGQQVTLSCSPISGHRSVSWYQQTPGQGLQFLFEYFSETQRNKGNFPGRFSGRQFSNSRSEMNVSTLELGDSALYLCASSFGGSGTEAFFGQGTRLTVV.

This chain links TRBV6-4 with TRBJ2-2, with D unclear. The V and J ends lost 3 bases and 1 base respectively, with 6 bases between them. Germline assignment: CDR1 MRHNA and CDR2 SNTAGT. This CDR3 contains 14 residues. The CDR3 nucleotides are TGTGCCAGCAGTGAGGCAGGGAACACCGGGGAGCTGTTTTTT. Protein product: CASSEAGNTGELFF.

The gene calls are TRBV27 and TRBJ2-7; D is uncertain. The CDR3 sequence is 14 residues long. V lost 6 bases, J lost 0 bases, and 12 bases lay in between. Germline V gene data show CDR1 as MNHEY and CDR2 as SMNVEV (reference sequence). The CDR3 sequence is CASRRHFSSYEQYF. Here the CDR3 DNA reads TGTGCCAGCAGACGACATTTTAGCTCCTACGAGCAGTACTTC.

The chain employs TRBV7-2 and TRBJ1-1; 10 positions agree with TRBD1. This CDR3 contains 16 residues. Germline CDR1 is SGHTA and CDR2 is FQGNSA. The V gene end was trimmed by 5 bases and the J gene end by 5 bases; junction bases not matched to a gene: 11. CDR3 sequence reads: CASSLPGQGPGTEAFF. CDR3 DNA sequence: TGTGCCAGCAGCCTCCCGGGACAGGGGCCGGGAACTGAAGCTTTCTTT.

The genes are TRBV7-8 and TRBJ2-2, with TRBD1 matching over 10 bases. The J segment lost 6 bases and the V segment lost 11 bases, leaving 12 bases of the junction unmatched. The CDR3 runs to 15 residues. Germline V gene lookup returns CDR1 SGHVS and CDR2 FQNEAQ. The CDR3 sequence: CAGGKRTGGAGELFF. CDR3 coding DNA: TGTGCCGGGGGAAAAAGGACAGGGGGTGCCGGGGAGCTGTTTTTT.

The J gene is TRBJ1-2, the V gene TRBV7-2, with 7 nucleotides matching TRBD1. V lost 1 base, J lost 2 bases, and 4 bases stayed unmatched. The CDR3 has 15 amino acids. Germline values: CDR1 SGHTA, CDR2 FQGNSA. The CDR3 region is CASSLVMTGNYGYTF. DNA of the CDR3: TGTGCCAGCAGCTTAGTGATGACAGGGAACTATGGCTACACCTTC.

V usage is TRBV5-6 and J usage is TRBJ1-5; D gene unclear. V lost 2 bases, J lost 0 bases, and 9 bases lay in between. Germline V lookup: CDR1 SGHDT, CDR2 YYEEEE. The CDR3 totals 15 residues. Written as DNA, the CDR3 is TGTGCCAGCAGCTTTAGTCCGAATAGCAATCAGCCCCAGCATTTT. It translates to CASSFSPNSNQPQHF.

DNA of the CDR3: TGTCGTAAGGGACTTCCATGCTACGAGCAGTACTTC. As protein: CRKGLPCYEQYF. The chain carries TRBV9 and TRBJ2-7; D may be TRBD2 (6 bases). The CDR3 has 12 amino acids. Germline V gene lookup returns CDR1 SGDLS and CDR2 YYNGEE.

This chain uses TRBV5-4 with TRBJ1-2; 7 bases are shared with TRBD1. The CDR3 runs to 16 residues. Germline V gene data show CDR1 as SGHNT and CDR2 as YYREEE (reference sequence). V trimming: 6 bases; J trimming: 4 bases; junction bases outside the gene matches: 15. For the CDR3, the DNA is TGTGCCAGCACAACGGGGGGTCAGGGGGGCCCCTATGGCTACACCTTC. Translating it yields CASTTGGQGGPYGYTF.

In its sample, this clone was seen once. CDR3: CSVVKGTANTNYGYTF. In DNA, the CDR3 is TGCAGCGTTGTAAAGGGGACGGCTAATACTAACTATGGCTACACCTTC. The chain combines TRBV29-1 with TRBJ1-2; D possibly corresponds to TRBD1 (5 bases). V was clipped by 4 bases and J by 0 bases, with 18 bases between them. The V gene's germline CDR1 is SQVTM and CDR2 ANQGSEA. The CDR3 is made up of 16 amino acids.

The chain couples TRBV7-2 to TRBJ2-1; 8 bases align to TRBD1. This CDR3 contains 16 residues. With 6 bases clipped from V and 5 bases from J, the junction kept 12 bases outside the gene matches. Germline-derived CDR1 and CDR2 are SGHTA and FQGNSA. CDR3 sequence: CASRRKGGQADNEQFF. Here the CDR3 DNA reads TGTGCCAGCAGGAGAAAAGGGGGACAGGCTGACAATGAGCAGTTCTTC. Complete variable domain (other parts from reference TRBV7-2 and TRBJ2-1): GAGVSQSPSNKVTEKGKDVELRCDPISGHTALYWYRQSLGQGLEFLIYFQGNSAPDKSGLPSDRFSAERTGGSVSTLTIQRTQQEDSAVYLCASRRKGGQADNEQFFGPGTRLTVL.

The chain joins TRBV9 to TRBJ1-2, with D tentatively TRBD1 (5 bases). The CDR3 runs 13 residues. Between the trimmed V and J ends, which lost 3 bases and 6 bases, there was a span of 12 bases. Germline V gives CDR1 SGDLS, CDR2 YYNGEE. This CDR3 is CASSAGWGNGYTF. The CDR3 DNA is TGTGCCAGCAGCGCGGGGTGGGGCAATGGCTACACCTTC.

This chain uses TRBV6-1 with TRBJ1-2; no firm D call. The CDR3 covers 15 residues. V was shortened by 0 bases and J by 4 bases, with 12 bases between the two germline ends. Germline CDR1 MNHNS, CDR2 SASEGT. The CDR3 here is CASSEAPQASYGYTF. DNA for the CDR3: TGTGCCAGCAGTGAAGCCCCCCAGGCCAGCTATGGCTACACCTTC.

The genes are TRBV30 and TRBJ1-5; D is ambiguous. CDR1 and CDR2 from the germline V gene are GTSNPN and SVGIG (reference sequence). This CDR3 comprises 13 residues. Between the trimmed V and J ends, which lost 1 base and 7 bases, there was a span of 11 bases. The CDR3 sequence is CAWSATRGQPQHF. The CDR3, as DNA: TGTGCCTGGAGTGCGACCCGTGGGCAGCCCCAGCATTTT.

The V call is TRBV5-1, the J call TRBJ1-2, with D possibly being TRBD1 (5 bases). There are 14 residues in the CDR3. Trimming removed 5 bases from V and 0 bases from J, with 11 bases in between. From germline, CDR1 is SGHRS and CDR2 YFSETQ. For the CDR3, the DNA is TGCGCCAGCAGGTGGCAGGGAGCTAACTATGGCTACACCTTC. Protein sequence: CASRWQGANYGYTF.

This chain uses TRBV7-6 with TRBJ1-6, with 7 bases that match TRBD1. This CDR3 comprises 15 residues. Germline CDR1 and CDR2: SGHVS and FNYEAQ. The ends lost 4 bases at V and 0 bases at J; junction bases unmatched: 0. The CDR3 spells CASSWTGSYNSPLHF. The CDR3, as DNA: TGTGCCAGCAGCTGGACAGGCTCCTATAATTCACCCCTCCACTTT. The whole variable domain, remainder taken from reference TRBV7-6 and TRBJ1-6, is GAGVSQSPRYKVTKRGQDVALRCDPISGHVSLYWYRQALGQGPEFLTYFNYEAQQDKSGLPNDRFSAERPEGSISTLTIQRTEQRDSAMYRCASSWTGSYNSPLHFGNGTRLTVT.

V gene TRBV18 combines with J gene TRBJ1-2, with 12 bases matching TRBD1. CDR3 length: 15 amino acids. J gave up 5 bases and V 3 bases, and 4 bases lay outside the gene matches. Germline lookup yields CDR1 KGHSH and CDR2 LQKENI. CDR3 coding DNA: TGTGCCAGCTCACCGGGACAGGGGGCTTCGTATGGCTACACCTTC. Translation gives CASSPGQGASYGYTF. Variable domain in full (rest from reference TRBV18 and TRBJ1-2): NAGVMQNPRHLVRRRGQEARLRCSPMKGHSHVYWYRQLPEEGLKFMVYLQKENIIDESGMPKERFSAEFPKEGPSILRIQQVVRGDSAAYFCASSPGQGASYGYTFGSGTRLTVV.

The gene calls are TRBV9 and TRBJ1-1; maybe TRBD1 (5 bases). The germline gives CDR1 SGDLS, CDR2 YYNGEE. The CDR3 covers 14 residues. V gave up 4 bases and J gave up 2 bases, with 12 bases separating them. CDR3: CASSRQSSNTEAFF. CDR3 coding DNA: TGTGCCAGCAGCCGACAGAGTTCTAACACTGAAGCTTTCTTT.

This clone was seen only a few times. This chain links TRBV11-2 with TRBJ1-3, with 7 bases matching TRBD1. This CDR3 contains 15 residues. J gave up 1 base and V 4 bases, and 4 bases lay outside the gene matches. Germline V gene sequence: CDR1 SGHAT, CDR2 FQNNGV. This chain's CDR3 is CASSSLQGSGNTIYF. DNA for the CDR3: TGTGCCAGCAGCTCGTTACAGGGGTCTGGAAACACCATATATTTT.